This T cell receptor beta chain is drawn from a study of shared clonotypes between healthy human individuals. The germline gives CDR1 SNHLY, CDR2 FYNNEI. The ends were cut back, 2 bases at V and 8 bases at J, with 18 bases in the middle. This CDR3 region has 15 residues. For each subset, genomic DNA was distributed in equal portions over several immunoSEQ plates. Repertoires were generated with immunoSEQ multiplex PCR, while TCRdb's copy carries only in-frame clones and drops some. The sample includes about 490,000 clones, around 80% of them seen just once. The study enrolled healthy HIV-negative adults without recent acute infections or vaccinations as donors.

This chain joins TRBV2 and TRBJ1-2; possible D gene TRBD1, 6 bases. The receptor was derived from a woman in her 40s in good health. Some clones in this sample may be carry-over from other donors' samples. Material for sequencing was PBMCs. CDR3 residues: CASSESPGTNGGYTF. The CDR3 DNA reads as TGTGCCAGCAGTGAATCCCCAGGGACAAACGGCGGCTACACCTTC. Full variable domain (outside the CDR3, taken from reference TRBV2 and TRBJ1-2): EPEVTQTPSHQVTQMGQEVILRCVPISNHLYFYWYRQILGQKVEFLVSFYNNEISEKSEIFDDQFSVERPDGSNFTLKIRSTKLEDSAMYFCASSESPGTNGGYTFGSGTRLTVV.